These 21 T cell receptor beta chains were all obtained from the same sample, sequenced in a study of response to subunit inactivated influenza vaccine listed by TCRdb under 2018. Library prep was done by RT-PCR. This sample was sequenced with an Illumina HiSeq 2500. TCRdb reran the public reads through fastp at Q25 and MiXCR, keeping productive beta chains. Rows are unified per CDR3 protein, each entry keeping the most common DNA and genes. Recorded for this sample are hundreds of thousands of distinct CDR3 sequences; 11% to 15% of them occurred a single time. 6.5% to 8% of the sample comes from the top ten. The sequencing used PBMCs from blood, collected roughly 2 weeks before vaccination. The receptors were sampled from a man aged 45-60 years who received an inactivated influenza vaccine. Donor details come from another sample of the same person, matched by shared clones.

This clonotype has only a few counts. This chain joins TRBV28 and TRBJ2-1; 7 positions match TRBD2. CDR1 MDHEN and CDR2 SYDVKM come from the germline V gene. The CDR3 sequence is 13 residues long. V was pared by 10 bases and J by 7 bases, with 10 bases of the junction left unmatched. The CDR3 nucleotides are TGTGCCACCGGCTTACTAGCGACGAATGAGCAGTTCTTC. Its translation: CATGLLATNEQFF.

The chain links TRBV12-3 or TRBV12-4 to TRBJ1-2; D perhaps matches TRBD1 (5 bases). The CDR3 spans 15 residues. V shed 5 bases and J shed 8 bases, with 21 bases lying between them. CDR3 region: CASSAPGTPYLGYTF. The DNA for the CDR3 is TGTGCCAGCAGTGCACCCGGGACGCCCTACTTGGGCTACACCTTC.

The genes are TRBV5-1 and TRBJ2-1; 12 nucleotides agree with TRBD2. The CDR3 length is 16 residues. J was trimmed by 8 bases and V by 4 bases; bases with no gene match: 10. The germline V gene encodes CDR1 SGHRS and CDR2 YFSETQ. The DNA of the CDR3 is TGCGCCAGCAGCACCGGACTAGCGGGGTTTAAGGATGAGCAGTTCTTC. Residues: CASSTGLAGFKDEQFF.

CDR3 sequence reads: CASSHVLDPQYEQYF. CDR3 in DNA: TGCGCCAGCAGCCATGTACTAGATCCCCAGTACGAGCAGTACTTC. The chain links TRBV5-1 to TRBJ2-7; D perhaps matches TRBD2 (5 bases). Germline V gene lookup returns CDR1 SGHRS and CDR2 YFSETQ. This CDR3 region has 15 residues. Trimming removed 4 bases from V and 4 bases from J, with 18 bases in between.

There are a few counts of this clonotype. The chain recombines TRBV20-1 with TRBJ2-1, with 9 bases lining up with TRBD2. V was clipped by 0 bases and J by 3 bases; unmatched bases: 6. In germline, CDR1 is DFQATT, CDR2 SNEGSKA (reference sequence). The CDR3 is 16 amino acids. The CDR3 region has the DNA TGCAGTGCTAGAGATTGGAGACTAGCGGTCTACAATGAGCAGTTCTTC. This sequence encodes CSARDWRLAVYNEQFF.

Many counts were recorded for this clonotype. The CDR3 sequence is CASSPTSGGTSQETQYF. The CDR3 bases are TGTGCCAGCAGTCCAACTAGCGGGGGAACCAGTCAAGAGACCCAGTACTTC. The chain couples TRBV7-9 to TRBJ2-5, with TRBD2 matching over 11 bases. CDR1 and CDR2 (germline): SEHNR, FQNEAQ (reference sequence). J lost 2 bases, V lost 6 bases, and 11 bases had no gene match. The CDR3 has 17 residues.

The genes are TRBV12-3 or TRBV12-4 and TRBJ2-1; D is tentatively TRBD1 or TRBD2 (5 bases each). V lost 1 base and J lost 9, with 13 bases in between. CDR3 length equals 14 residues. As DNA, the CDR3 is TGTGCCAGCAGTTTAGGGGACCGGAGCCGTGAGCAGTTCTTC. Its translation is CASSLGDRSREQFF.

In DNA form, the CDR3 reads TGCGCCAGCAGTCCGAGCGGGAGGGCCGGCGGGGAGCTGTTTTTT. This gives the protein CASSPSGRAGGELFF. This sequence joins TRBV5-1 and TRBJ2-2, with 10 bases identical to TRBD2. With V trimmed by 5 bases and J by 7 bases, 8 bases remained unmatched. The CDR3 loop spans 15 amino acids. Germline CDR1 SGHRS, CDR2 YFSETQ.

This clonotype has at least ten counts. The rearrangement links TRBV12-3 or TRBV12-4 to TRBJ1-1; D uncertain. V dropped 0 bases and J dropped 6 bases, with 5 bases sitting between them. The CDR3 is 12 residues long. This CDR3 is CASSLARAEAFF. CDR3 in DNA: TGTGCCAGCAGTTTAGCTCGGGCTGAAGCTTTCTTT.

This clonotype was recorded a few times. V gene TRBV12-3 or TRBV12-4 combines with J gene TRBJ2-1; D may be TRBD2 (6 bases). CDR3 length: 15 amino acids. Trimming took off 3 bases at V and 6 bases at J, with 15 bases between the two ends. The CDR3 here is CASSLGSGGGNEQFF. CDR3 coding DNA: TGTGCCAGCAGTTTGGGTAGCGGTGGGGGCAATGAGCAGTTCTTC.

V gene TRBV7-9 combines with J gene TRBJ2-3; D might be TRBD2 (5 bases). V shed 2 bases and J shed 2 bases, with 11 bases lying between them. Germline CDR1 reads SEHNR; CDR2 reads FQNEAQ (reference sequence). The CDR3 sequence is 15 residues long. CDR3 region: CASSLRADNTDTQYF. The CDR3 region has the DNA TGTGCCAGCAGCTTACGAGCGGATAACACAGATACGCAGTATTTT.

The CDR3 bases are TGTGCCAGCAGCTTAGCTGGCAGGGGGCGTGAGACCCAGTACTTC. It specifies CASSLAGRGRETQYF. The chain is built from TRBV7-8 and TRBJ2-5; the match to TRBD1 covers 8 bases. Germline V gene lookup returns CDR1 SGHVS and CDR2 FQNEAQ. This CDR3 has 15 amino acids. Trimming cost V 0 bases and J 5 bases; bases outside gene matches: 5.

This clonotype was seen more than once but under ten times. The gene calls are TRBV7-2 and TRBJ2-7; D is uncertain. V was trimmed by 0 bases and J by 6 bases, leaving 12 bases between them. The germline CDR1 and CDR2 sequences are SGHTA and FQGNSA. CDR3 length: 14 residues. The CDR3 sequence is CASSLAQRTSEQYF. CDR3 nucleotide sequence: TGTGCCAGCAGCTTAGCGCAGAGAACTTCCGAGCAGTACTTC.

This clonotype was recorded many times. The CDR3 DNA follows: TGTGCCAGCAGGGGGCCTTCCTACGAGCAGTACTTC. Protein product: CASRGPSYEQYF. V usage is TRBV12-3 or TRBV12-4 and J usage is TRBJ2-7; D is perhaps TRBD1 (5 bases). There are 12 residues in the CDR3. The V and J ends lost 6 bases and 1 base respectively, with 7 bases between them.

V is TRBV5-1 and J is TRBJ2-7; D may be TRBD1 or TRBD2 (6 bases each). CDR3 length: 16 residues. The V end lost 2 bases, the J end lost 3 bases, and 18 bases lay between the germline ends. In germline, CDR1 is SGHRS, CDR2 YFSETQ. The CDR3 region has the DNA TGCGCCAGCAGCTTCCAGCCCACGGGGGCGAACTACGAGCAGTACTTC. This translates into CASSFQPTGANYEQYF. The variable domain in full, with the rest retrieved from reference TRBV5-1 and TRBJ2-7, is KAGVTQTPRYLIKTRGQQVTLSCSPISGHRSVSWYQQTPGQGLQFLFEYFSETQRNKGNFPGRFSGRQFSNSRSEMNVSTLELGDSALYLCASSFQPTGANYEQYFGPGTRLTVT.

The chain is built from TRBV27 and TRBJ2-7; the D gene is possibly TRBD2 (7 bases). The CDR3 is made up of 15 amino acids. V lost 3 bases to trimming and J lost 3 bases, with 15 bases between them. The germline V gene encodes CDR1 MNHEY and CDR2 SMNVEV (reference sequence). This chain's CDR3 is CASSFSGGGVYEQYF. DNA of the CDR3: TGTGCCAGCAGTTTTTCCGGAGGGGGGGTCTACGAGCAGTACTTC.

V gene TRBV27 combines with J gene TRBJ2-1; D is ambiguous. Trimming took off 2 bases at V and 4 bases at J, with 9 bases between the two ends. Germline CDR1 reads MNHEY; CDR2 reads SMNVEV (reference sequence). This CDR3 is built from 14 residues. Here the CDR3 reads CASSLLPRYNEQFF. The CDR3 DNA reads as TGTGCCAGCAGTTTACTCCCCCGGTACAATGAGCAGTTCTTC.

Only a few counts were recorded for this clonotype. The CDR3 loop is CATSDRGLAGGSYNEQFF. The CDR3 bases are TGTGCCACCAGTGATCGGGGACTAGCGGGAGGATCCTACAATGAGCAGTTCTTC. V usage is TRBV24-1 and J usage is TRBJ2-1; TRBD2 matches 15 bases. This CDR3 comprises 18 residues. V lost 3 bases to trimming and J lost 1 base; unmatched junction nucleotides: 3. CDR1 is KGHDR and CDR2 is SFDVKD in the germline V gene.

This clonotype was counted only a few times. V usage is TRBV6-5 and J usage is TRBJ2-2; D uncertain. The CDR3 consists of 18 residues. From germline, CDR1 is MNHEY and CDR2 SVGAGI. The V and J ends lost 4 bases and 8 bases respectively, with 26 bases between them. CDR3 region: CASSWAPGSHIGPGELFF. The CDR3 DNA is TGTGCCAGCAGTTGGGCCCCTGGGTCCCATATTGGTCCGGGGGAGCTGTTTTTT.

This clonotype has more than one count but fewer than ten. The chain uses TRBV11-2 and TRBJ1-3; TRBD1 might be the D (6 bases). Germline lookup yields CDR1 SGHAT and CDR2 FQNNGV. Deletions cut 5 bases from V and 4 bases from J, with 15 bases between. CDR3 size: 15 residues. The CDR3 coding sequence is TGTGCCAGCAGCCTCGAAACAGGGACGGGAAACACCATATATTTT. Translating it yields CASSLETGTGNTIYF.

The chain links TRBV6-2 or TRBV6-3 to TRBJ2-3; D possibly matches TRBD1 or TRBD2 (6 bases each). The length of the CDR3 is 13 residues. Trimming shortened V by 10 bases and J by 4 bases, and 15 bases separated the two germline ends. The germline V gene has CDR1 MNHEY and CDR2 SVGEGT. The CDR3 loop reads CATQRGAADTQYF. The CDR3 DNA sequence: TGTGCCACTCAAAGGGGGGCCGCAGATACGCAGTATTTT.